The 11 T cell receptor beta chains below all came from one sample that was sequenced in a study of response to subunit inactivated influenza vaccine. TCRdb recomputed calls from the RT-PCR reads with MiXCR, one row per CDR3 protein. The sample contains hundreds of thousands of distinct CDR3 sequences, approximately 10% of which appear only once. The same data also contributed to another study, on T cells expressing NK-cell markers. This second report adds: Generation of TCR beta cDNA was performed by 5'RACE template switching incorporating UMIs.

The source was PBMCs from blood, collected on the day of vaccination. The receptors derive from a man aged 45-65 years who received an inactivated influenza vaccine.

The rearrangement uses TRBV5-4 and TRBJ1-6; 8 bases fit TRBD1. The CDR3 sequence is 14 residues long. The V gene's germline CDR1 is SGHNT and CDR2 YYREEE (reference sequence). V dropped 4 bases and J dropped 10; count of bases not matched to a gene: 7. Here the CDR3 reads CASSADRERSPLHF. As DNA, the CDR3 is TGTGCCAGCAGCGCGGACAGGGAGCGATCACCCCTCCACTTT.

Here the CDR3 reads CSARQGAIRTGELFF. The CDR3 DNA sequence: TGCAGTGCCAGACAGGGGGCAATTAGGACCGGGGAGCTGTTTTTT. V usage is TRBV20-1 and J usage is TRBJ2-2, with TRBD1 matching over 10 bases. This CDR3 contains 15 residues. The germline V gene has CDR1 DFQATT and CDR2 SNEGSKA (reference sequence). Trimming took 6 bases from V and 5 from J; bases not matched to a gene: 9.

Notes on this clonotype: One end of the junction does not line up with germline, which may come from a read error. The rearrangement uses TRBV6-2 or TRBV6-3 and TRBJ2-3; 8 nucleotides match TRBD2. The germline V gene has CDR1 MNHEY and CDR2 SVGEGT. The length of the CDR3 is 16 residues. CDR3 nucleotides: TGTGCCATCAGTGCGTATGGTAGCGGGGTCACAGATACGCAGTATTTT. It specifies CAISAYGSGVTDTQYF.

V is TRBV7-2 and J is TRBJ2-5; D call uncertain. The CDR3 has 13 amino acids. Looked up from germline, CDR1 is SGHTA and CDR2 is FQGNSA. Deletions cut 2 bases from V and 5 bases from J, with 9 bases between. In nucleotides, the CDR3 is TGTGCCAGCAGCTTAAATCCCAAGGAGACCCAGTACTTC. Protein: CASSLNPKETQYF.

The chain couples TRBV14 to TRBJ2-6, with 11 bases lining up with TRBD1. Germline loops: CDR1 SGHDN, CDR2 FVKESK. There are 19 residues in the CDR3. V was clipped by 4 bases and J by 1 base; unmatched bases: 9. CDR3 bases: TGTGCCAGCAGCCCGGACAGGGGGCGATCTTCTTCTGGGGCCAACGTCCTGACTTTC. The encoded protein is CASSPDRGRSSSGANVLTF.

This chain connects TRBV12-3 or TRBV12-4 to TRBJ2-2; 7 bases line up with TRBD1. The CDR3 covers 16 residues. The ends lost 1 base at V and 2 bases at J; junction bases unmatched: 4. The CDR3 DNA is TGTGCCAGCAGTTTAGACAGGGGTATCAACACCGGGGAGCTGTTTTTT. Protein: CASSLDRGINTGELFF.

This clonotype has more than one count but fewer than ten. V gene TRBV2 combines with J gene TRBJ1-6; the D is unclear. This CDR3 contains 15 residues. Germline V lookup: CDR1 SNHLY, CDR2 FYNNEI. Between the trimmed V and J ends, which lost 4 bases and 7 bases, there was a span of 14 bases. CDR3 residues: CASSVQLPRNSPLHF. CDR3 DNA sequence: TGTGCCAGCAGTGTTCAGCTGCCTAGAAATTCACCCCTCCACTTT. Combining the CDR3 with reference TRBV2 and TRBJ1-6 gives the whole variable domain EPEVTQTPSHQVTQMGQEVILRCVPISNHLYFYWYRQILGQKVEFLVSFYNNEISEKSEIFDDQFSVERPDGSNFTLKIRSTKLEDSAMYFCASSVQLPRNSPLHFGNGTRLTVT.

Many counts were recorded for this clonotype. The chain couples TRBV7-6 to TRBJ2-2; D unresolved. The CDR3 spans 15 residues. Per germline, CDR1 SGHVS and CDR2 FNYEAQ. Trimming took off 1 base at V and 4 bases at J, with 10 bases between the two ends. For the CDR3, the DNA is TGTGCCAGCAGCTTAGAGGTTTGGGTCACCGGGGAGCTGTTTTTT. Its translation is CASSLEVWVTGELFF.

There are a few counts of this clonotype. The chain carries TRBV6-5 and TRBJ2-1; D remains unclear. V was pared by 0 bases and J by 3 bases, with 6 bases between. Germline-derived CDR1 and CDR2 are MNHEY and SVGAGI. The CDR3 length is 14 residues. For the CDR3, the DNA is TGTGCCAGCAGTTACTCGACGAACTACAATGAGCAGTTCTTC. Protein sequence: CASSYSTNYNEQFF.

This sequence joins TRBV27 and TRBJ2-1, with 8 bases lining up with TRBD2. V was pared by 3 bases and J by 8 bases, with 6 bases of the junction left unmatched. The CDR3 totals 14 residues. Germline assignment: CDR1 MNHEY and CDR2 SMNVEV (reference sequence). The CDR3 spells CASSFRGGPYEQFF. The CDR3 DNA reads as TGTGCCAGCAGTTTTCGGGGGGGCCCCTATGAGCAGTTCTTC.

The sample holds a few counts of this clonotype. The chain is built from TRBV20-1 and TRBJ2-7; D may be TRBD1 or TRBD2 (6 bases each). CDR3 size: 16 residues. Germline V gene data show CDR1 as DFQATT and CDR2 as SNEGSKA (reference sequence). V dropped 4 bases and J dropped 1 base, with 20 bases sitting between them. This CDR3 reads CSAKLSLKGGSYEQYF. DNA of the CDR3: TGCAGTGCTAAGCTCTCCCTAAAGGGGGGTTCCTACGAGCAGTACTTC.